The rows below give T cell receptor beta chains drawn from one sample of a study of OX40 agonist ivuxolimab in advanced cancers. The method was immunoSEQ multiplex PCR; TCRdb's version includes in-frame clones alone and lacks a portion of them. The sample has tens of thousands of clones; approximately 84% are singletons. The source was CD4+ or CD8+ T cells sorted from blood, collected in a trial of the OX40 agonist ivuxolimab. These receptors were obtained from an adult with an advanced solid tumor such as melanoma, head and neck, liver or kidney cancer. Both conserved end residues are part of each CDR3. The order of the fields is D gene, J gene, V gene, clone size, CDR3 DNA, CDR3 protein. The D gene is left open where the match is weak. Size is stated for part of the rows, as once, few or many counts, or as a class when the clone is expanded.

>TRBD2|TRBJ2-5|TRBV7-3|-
TGTGCCAGCAGCTCTCTAGCGGGGGAAGAGACCCAGTACTTC
CASSSLAGEETQYF
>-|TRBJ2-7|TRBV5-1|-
TGCGCCAGCAGCTTGGGCGCGGGAAGCTACGAGCAGTACTTC
CASSLGAGSYEQYF
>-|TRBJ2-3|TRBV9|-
TGTGCCAGCAGCGTAGGGGAAGATACGCAGTATTTT
CASSVGEDTQYF
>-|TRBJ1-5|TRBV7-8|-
TGTGCCAGCAGCCTTATGCGGGAACCTAGCAATCAGCCCCAGCATTTT
CASSLMREPSNQPQHF
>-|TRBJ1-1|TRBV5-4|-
TGTGCCAGCAGCCTAAGCGTTCACCGGGACCTCATCAGGAACACTGAAGCTTTCTTT
CASSLSVHRDLIRNTEAFF
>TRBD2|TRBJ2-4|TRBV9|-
TGTGCCAGCAGCGTCGGAGCGGGGAGCAAAAACATTCAGTACTTC
CASSVGAGSKNIQYF
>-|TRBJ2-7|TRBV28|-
TGTGCCAGCAGTTTATCCGGGCGCTACGAGCAGTACTTC
CASSLSGRYEQYF
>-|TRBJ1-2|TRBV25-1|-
TGTGCCAGCAGTGAACGGGGGGTGAGGGGTGGCTACACCTTC
CASSERGVRGGYTF
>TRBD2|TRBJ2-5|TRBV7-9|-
TGTGCCAGCAGCTTAAGCTCGAGCGGGGAAGAGACCCAGTACTTC
CASSLSSSGEETQYF
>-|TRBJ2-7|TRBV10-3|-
TGTGCCATCAGTGGGCAGGAGGAAGAACGCGAGCAGTACTTC
CAISGQEEEREQYF
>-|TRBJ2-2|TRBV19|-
TGTGCCAGTAGTATAGCTCGTGAACAGCTAGACACCGGGGAGCTGTTTTTT
CASSIAREQLDTGELFF
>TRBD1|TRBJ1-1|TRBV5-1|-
TGCGCCAGCAGCCATTCGACAGGGATGGGTACTGAAGCTTTCTTT
CASSHSTGMGTEAFF
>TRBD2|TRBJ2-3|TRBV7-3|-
TGTGCCAGCAGCCTAGCGGGGGGAACAGATACGCAGTATTTT
CASSLAGGTDTQYF
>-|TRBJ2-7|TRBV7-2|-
TGTGCCAGCAGCTTTGGAGGGGTGCGCGAGCAGTACTTC
CASSFGGVREQYF
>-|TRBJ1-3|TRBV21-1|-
TGTGCCAGCAGCGGATACAAAGGGGGAGAAGACTCTGGAAACACCATATATTTT
CASSGYKGGEDSGNTIYF
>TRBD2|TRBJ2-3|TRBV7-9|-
TGTGCCAGCAGCTTGCTAGCGGGAGGGGCAGATACGCAGTATTTT
CASSLLAGGADTQYF
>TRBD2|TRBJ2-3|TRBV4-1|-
TGCGCCAGCAGCCATCAACCTCTAGCGGCAGACACAGATACGCAGTATTTT
CASSHQPLAADTDTQYF
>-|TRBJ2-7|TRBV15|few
TGTGCCACCAGCAGAGGGCGGCGGCCTGGGGACGAGCAGTACTTC
CATSRGRRPGDEQYF
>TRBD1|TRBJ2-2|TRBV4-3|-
TGCGCCAGCAGCCCCCACTGGACAGGGGGGGCCGGGGAGCTGTTTTTT
CASSPHWTGGAGELFF
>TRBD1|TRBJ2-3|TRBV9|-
TGTGCCAGCAGCGGGGGACAGGTTTCGATCACAGATACGCAGTATTTT
CASSGGQVSITDTQYF
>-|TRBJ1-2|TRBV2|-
TGTGCCAGCAGTGGAGGAGACAGCTCCTTCTATGGCTACACCTTC
CASSGGDSSFYGYTF
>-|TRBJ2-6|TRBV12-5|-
TGTGCTAGTGGTTCGCCGGGAAGGCCCTCTGGGGCCAACGTCCTGACTTTC
CASGSPGRPSGANVLTF
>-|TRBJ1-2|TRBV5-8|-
TGTGCCAGCAGCGCGCGATGGCTGACCTATGGCTACACCTTC
CASSARWLTYGYTF
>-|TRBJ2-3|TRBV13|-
TGTGCCAGCAGGTTCATCTCCTCCAGCACAGATACGCAGTATTTT
CASRFISSSTDTQYF
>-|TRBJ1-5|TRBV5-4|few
TGTGCCAGCAGCACGGGGGCTAGCAATCAGCCCCAGCATTTT
CASSTGASNQPQHF
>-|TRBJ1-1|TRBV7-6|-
TGTGCCAGCAGCCCAACTCACAACACTGAAGCTTTCTTT
CASSPTHNTEAFF
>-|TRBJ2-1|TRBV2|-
TGTGCCAGCAGTGTGGGGGCCAATGAGCAGTTCTTC
CASSVGANEQFF
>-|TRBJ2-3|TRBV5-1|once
TGCGCCAGCAGCTTGACATTGACTTCTTGGCTTAATACGCAGTATTTT
CASSLTLTSWLNTQYF
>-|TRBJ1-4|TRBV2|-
TGTGCCAGCAGTACAGGGTTTTTTAATGAAAAACTGTTTTTT
CASSTGFFNEKLFF